The rows below give T cell receptor beta chains drawn from one sample of a study of blood T cell repertoires in COVID-19. The data were produced by immunoSEQ multiplex PCR, yet TCRdb's version contains in-frame clones alone and is incomplete. The table lists around 150,000 clones, 80% to 90% of them singletons, with approximately 4.2% in the top ten. Sequenced input: peripheral blood. The source of these receptors is a woman aged 40-49 years with acute or convalescent COVID-19. Each CDR3 is given with its conserved first and last residue. A D gene is named only where the DNA matches it firmly. Not all rows give a size; the values are once, few, many and, for expanded clones, a class.

TRBD1	TRBV9	-	TRBJ1-1	TGTGCCAGCAGCGATGGGGACAGCGAAGCTTTCTTT	CASSDGDSEAFF
TRBD2	TRBV28	-	TRBJ2-3	TGTGCCAGCAGTTTGTTTCGGGGGGAGTTCAGAGATACGCAGTATTTT	CASSLFRGEFRDTQYF
TRBD1	TRBV7-6	once	TRBJ2-7	TGTGCCAGCAGCCCGCGGAAGGGGGCTGAATACGAGCAGTACTTC	CASSPRKGAEYEQYF
-	TRBV5-8	once	TRBJ1-2	TGTGCCAGCAGCTTGAAGGGGTCCCATAACTATGGCTACACCTTC	CASSLKGSHNYGYTF
-	TRBV6-5	-	TRBJ1-4	TGTGCCAGCAGTAGGGAGGACTCAGGGGAAAAACTGTTTTTT	CASSREDSGEKLFF
-	TRBV6-5	-	TRBJ2-6	TGTGCCAGCAGTTACGCTAGCTCTGGGGCCAACGTCCTGACTTTC	CASSYASSGANVLTF
TRBD2	TRBV30	once	TRBJ2-4	TGTGCCTGGAGTGTAGCGAATGGCGGGGGTTTAAACATTCAGTACTTC	CAWSVANGGGLNIQYF
-	TRBV6-6	-	TRBJ1-1	TGTGCCAGCAGTTACTCGGAGGGGAACACTGAAGCTTTCTTT	CASSYSEGNTEAFF
TRBD2	TRBV4-1	-	TRBJ2-5	TGCGCCAGCAGCCAAGATCTAATTGGCGGGAGTGGAGAGACCCAGTACTTC	CASSQDLIGGSGETQYF
TRBD2	TRBV4-2	once	TRBJ2-5	TGTGCCAGCAGCCAAGATCCCACGACTAGCGGGCAAGAGACCCAGTACTTC	CASSQDPTTSGQETQYF
-	TRBV28	-	TRBJ2-7	TGTGCCAGCACCTCTAACAGGGTGGGGGCTGCCTACGAGCAGTACTTC	CASTSNRVGAAYEQYF
-	TRBV6-2/TRBV6-3	-	TRBJ2-7	TGTGCCAGCAGTTACCGTGGGCCCTACGAGCAGTACTTC	CASSYRGPYEQYF
TRBD2	TRBV6-2/TRBV6-3	-	TRBJ2-2	TGTGCCAGCAGTTACCGCGGGGGATCGAACACCGGGGAGCTGTTTTTT	CASSYRGGSNTGELFF
TRBD2	TRBV9	-	TRBJ2-1	TGTGCCAGCACAATGGGAGGGTTGAGTGATGAGCAGTTCTTC	CASTMGGLSDEQFF
-	TRBV7-9	-	TRBJ2-5	TGTGCCAGCAGCCCGAGTTCGGAGACCCAGTACTTC	CASSPSSETQYF
TRBD1	TRBV27	-	TRBJ2-2	TGTGCCAGCAGTTTAGCCGCCGGGACAGGGGCGCACACCGGGGAGCTGTTTTTT	CASSLAAGTGAHTGELFF
TRBD1	TRBV13	-	TRBJ2-2	TGTGCCAGCATCTACACTCCCCTAGGGACAGCGAACACCGGGGAGCTGTTTTTT	CASIYTPLGTANTGELFF
-	TRBV6-6	once	TRBJ1-1	TGTGCCAGCAGTTACTCGGCCGAAGCTTTCTTT	CASSYSAEAFF
-	TRBV19	-	TRBJ1-2	TGTGCCAGTGGACACGCCGGGCGTGTCTATGGCTACACCTTC	CASGHAGRVYGYTF
TRBD2	TRBV4-3	-	TRBJ2-2	TGCGCCAGCAGCCAAGGGCTAGCGGGAGGGAAATACAAAAACACCGGGGAGCTGTTTTTT	CASSQGLAGGKYKNTGELFF
-	TRBV15	-	TRBJ2-1	TGTGCCACCAGCAGAGCAGTCGATGAGCAGTTCTTC	CATSRAVDEQFF
-	TRBV7-2	-	TRBJ1-2	TGTGCCAGCAAAAACGACCAGGGCCGGGTCTATGGCTACACCTTC	CASKNDQGRVYGYTF
TRBD2	TRBV7-2	-	TRBJ2-3	TGTGCCAGCAGCCCGTATAGCGGGAGTACAGATACGCAGTATTTT	CASSPYSGSTDTQYF
-	TRBV30	once	TRBJ1-5	TGTGCCTGGAGCAACAGGGAATCGAGCAATCAGCCCCAGCATTTT	CAWSNRESSNQPQHF
TRBD2	TRBV9	-	TRBJ2-1	TGTGCCAGCAGCGTAGAGGGTCTAGCGGGATACAATGAGCAGTTCTTC	CASSVEGLAGYNEQFF